This TCR beta chain was found in a study of graft-versus-host responses after intestinal transplantation. Study in general: Among the recipients, all got anti-thymocyte globulin induction and then tacrolimus and steroids for around 3 years. Regarding the study as a whole: Individuals carrying graft-donor T cell macrochimerism showed high graft-versus-host to host-versus-graft clonal ratios in allografts.

Plated together were roughly 200,000 CFSE-labeled responder cells and roughly 200,000 irradiated, violet-dye-labeled stimulator cells. Profiling relied on immunoSEQ multiplex PCR, and the TCRdb table lists in-frame clones only, not all of them. The sample has roughly 18,000 clones, roughly 40% seen once. Germline assignment: CDR1 SGHDT and CDR2 YYEEEE. The CDR3 runs to 12 residues. V lost 3 bases and J lost 9, with 10 bases in between. This clonotype was obtained from a human patient who received an intestinal transplant. The material sequenced was alloreactive CD4+ T cells from a mixed lymphocyte reaction culture, taken before intestinal transplant. Indicated subset: CFSE-low proliferating T cells sorted from approximately 6-day pre-transplant mixed lymphocyte reaction (GvH or HvG direction). V is TRBV5-6 and J is TRBJ2-1; D call uncertain. For the CDR3, the DNA is TGTGCCAGCAGCTCGTATAGGTCTGAGCAGTTCTTC. It is translated as CASSSYRSEQFF.